This T cell receptor (beta chain) emerged from a study of CD8 T cells in ankylosing spondylitis. Libraries of TCR beta came from quantitative 5'-RACE with molecular barcodes. TCRdb re-derived calls from the 5' RACE reads in MiXCR, one entry per CDR3 protein. The sample gives about 700,000 distinct CDR3 sequences, around 17% of which show up once; about 19% is in the top ten. As concerns this clonotype: The antigen remains unidentified. Mismatch with germline at one junction end may stem from a read error.

CDR1 and CDR2 from the germline V gene are MDHEN and SYDVKM. The CDR3 is 15 amino acids. Study results and limitations: Made up of about eight highly homologous variants, a TCR beta motif appeared characteristic of ankylosing spondylitis blood. Earlier studies detected some motif variants in reactive arthritis synovial fluid and blood. Clones tied to disease were said to be significantly enriched in matched ankylosing spondylitis synovial fluid. Clones linked to disease, bearing a CD8+ phenotype, were relatively rare in peripheral blood.

The rearrangement uses TRBV28 and TRBJ2-7, with 9 bases lining up with TRBD1. This TCR was sampled from a male donor with ankylosing spondylitis. Sequenced: blood, either unsorted or a sorted T cell fraction (not recorded which). DNA of the CDR3: TGTGCCAGCAGACCACAGGGGGCCGTCTCCCACGAGCAGTACTTC. Translated: CASRPQGAVSHEQYF. The variable domain in full, with the rest retrieved from reference TRBV28 and TRBJ2-7, is DVKVTQSSRYLVKRTGEKVFLECVQDMDHENMFWYRQDPGLGLRLIYFSYDVKMKEKGDIPEGYSVSREKKERFSLILESASTNQTSMYLCASRPQGAVSHEQYFGPGTRLTVT.